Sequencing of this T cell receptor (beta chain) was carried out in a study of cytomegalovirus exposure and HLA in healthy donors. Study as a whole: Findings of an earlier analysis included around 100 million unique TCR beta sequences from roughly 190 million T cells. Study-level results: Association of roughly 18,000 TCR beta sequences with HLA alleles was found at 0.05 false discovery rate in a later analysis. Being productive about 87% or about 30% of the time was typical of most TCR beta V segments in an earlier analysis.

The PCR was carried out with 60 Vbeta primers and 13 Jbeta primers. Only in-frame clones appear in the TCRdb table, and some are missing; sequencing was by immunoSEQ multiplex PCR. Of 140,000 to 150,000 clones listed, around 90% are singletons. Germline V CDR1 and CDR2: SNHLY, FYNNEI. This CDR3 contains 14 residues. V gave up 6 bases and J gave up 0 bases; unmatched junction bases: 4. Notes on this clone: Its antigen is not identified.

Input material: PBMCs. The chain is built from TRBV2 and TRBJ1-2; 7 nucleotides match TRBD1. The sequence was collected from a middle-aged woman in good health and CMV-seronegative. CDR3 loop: CASSLDRSNYGYTF. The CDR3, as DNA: TGTGCCAGCAGCCTGGACAGGTCTAACTATGGCTACACCTTC.